This TCR beta chain was sequenced for a study of blood T cell repertoires in COVID-19. The CDR3 covers 16 residues. In germline, CDR1 is KGHSH, CDR2 LQKENI. The V segment lost 3 bases and the J segment 5 bases; nucleotides outside the gene matches: 7. Per the original data handling: The authors estimated nucleated cell counts from reference gene primer amplification. Only in-frame clones appear in the TCRdb table, and some are missing; sequencing was by immunoSEQ multiplex PCR. V and J calls and clone size are as listed in that table; D and trimming were resolved from the DNA. The data contain approximately 200,000 clones, 65% to 90% of them seen just once; the ten biggest clones take up about 4.1%.

The rearrangement joins TRBV18 to TRBJ1-2; 12 bases line up with TRBD1. The sequencing input was peripheral blood. This sequence originates from a man in his forties or fifties with acute or convalescent COVID-19. CDR3 sequence: CASSPLGQGASYGYTF. CDR3 nucleotides: TGTGCCAGCTCACCTCTGGGACAGGGGGCGAGTTATGGCTACACCTTC.